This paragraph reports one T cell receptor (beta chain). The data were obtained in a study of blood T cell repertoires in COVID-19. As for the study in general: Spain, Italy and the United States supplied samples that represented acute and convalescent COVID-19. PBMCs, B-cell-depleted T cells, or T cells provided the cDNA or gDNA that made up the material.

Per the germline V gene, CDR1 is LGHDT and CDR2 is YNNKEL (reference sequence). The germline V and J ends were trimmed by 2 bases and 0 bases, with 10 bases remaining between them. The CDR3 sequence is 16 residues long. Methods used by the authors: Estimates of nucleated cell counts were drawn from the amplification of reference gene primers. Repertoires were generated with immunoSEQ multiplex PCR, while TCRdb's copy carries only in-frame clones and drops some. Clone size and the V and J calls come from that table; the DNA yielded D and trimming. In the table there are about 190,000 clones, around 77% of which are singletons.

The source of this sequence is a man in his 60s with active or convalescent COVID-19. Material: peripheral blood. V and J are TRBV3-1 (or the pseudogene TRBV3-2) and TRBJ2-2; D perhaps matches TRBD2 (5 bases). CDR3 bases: TGTGCCAGCAGCCAAAATACGGGGACGAACACCGGGGAGCTGTTTTTT. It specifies CASSQNTGTNTGELFF.